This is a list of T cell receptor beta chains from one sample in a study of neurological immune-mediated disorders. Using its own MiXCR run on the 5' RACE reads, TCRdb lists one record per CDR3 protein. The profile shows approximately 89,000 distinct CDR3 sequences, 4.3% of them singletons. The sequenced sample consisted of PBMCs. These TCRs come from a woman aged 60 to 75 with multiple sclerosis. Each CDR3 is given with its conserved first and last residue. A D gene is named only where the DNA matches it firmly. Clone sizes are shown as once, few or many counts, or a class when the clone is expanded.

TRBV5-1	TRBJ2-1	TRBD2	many	CASSPQGLAGALYNEQFF	TGCGCCAGCAGCCCCCAGGGACTAGCGGGGGCCTTATACAATGAGCAGTTCTTC
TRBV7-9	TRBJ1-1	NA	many	CASSLGTTAFDTEAFF	TGTGCCAGCAGCTTAGGCACTACGGCTTTTGACACTGAAGCTTTCTTT
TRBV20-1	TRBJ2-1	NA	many	CSARDRSHGAYNEQFF	TGCAGTGCTAGAGATCGGTCCCACGGAGCCTACAATGAGCAGTTCTTC
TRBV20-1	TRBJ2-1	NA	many	CSVARPGQNFYNEQFF	TGCAGTGTTGCCCGCCCGGGCCAGAACTTCTACAATGAGCAGTTCTTC
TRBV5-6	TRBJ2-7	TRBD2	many	CASSLDGGIYEQYF	TGTGCCAGCAGCTTGGACGGGGGGATCTACGAGCAGTACTTC
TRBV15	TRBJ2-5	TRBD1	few	CATSREGQGKETQYF	TGTGCCACCAGCAGGGAGGGACAGGGAAAAGAGACCCAGTACTTC
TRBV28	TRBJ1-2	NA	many	CASRTGIWGYTF	TGTGCCAGCAGAACAGGGATCTGGGGCTACACCTTC
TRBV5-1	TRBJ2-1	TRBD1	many	CASSPPGTGQLNEQFF	TGCGCCAGCAGCCCCCCCGGGACAGGGCAACTAAATGAGCAGTTCTTC
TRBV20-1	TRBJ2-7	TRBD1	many	CSARGSGTGNHEQYF	TGCAGTGCTAGAGGCTCCGGGACAGGAAACCACGAGCAGTACTTC
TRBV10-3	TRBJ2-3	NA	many	CAISEEARTDTQYF	TGTGCCATCAGTGAGGAGGCCCGAACAGATACGCAGTATTTT